The 25 T cell receptor beta chains below all came from one sample that was sequenced in a study of technical replicates of blood from several donors. The method was immunoSEQ multiplex PCR; TCRdb's version includes in-frame clones alone and lacks a portion of them. Found here are approximately 89,000 clones, approximately 93% of them singletons; the top ten hold around 0.23%. The sample comprised T cells isolated from PBMCs. These TCRs come from a human donor in good health.

V gene TRBV28 combines with J gene TRBJ2-5; maybe TRBD2 (5 bases). V dropped 7 bases and J dropped 3 bases, with 18 bases sitting between them. The CDR3 contains 15 residues. Germline V CDR1 and CDR2: MDHEN, SYDVKM. CDR3 amino acids: CASNSRRTGKETQYF. The CDR3 nucleotides read TGTGCCAGCAATTCGAGACGGACGGGAAAAGAGACCCAGTACTTC.

The rearrangement links TRBV29-1 to TRBJ2-6, with a tentative D call TRBD1 (5 bases). Germline CDR1 is SQVTM and CDR2 is ANQGSEA. The V and J ends lost 7 bases and 2 bases respectively, with 9 bases between them. The CDR3 is made up of 13 amino acids. The CDR3 here is CSAQGPGANVLTF. The CDR3 DNA follows: TGCAGCGCGCAGGGCCCTGGGGCCAACGTCCTGACTTTC. Supplemented by reference TRBV29-1 and TRBJ2-6, the full variable domain reads SAVISQKPSRDICQRGTSLTIQCQVDSQVTMMFWYRQQPGQSLTLIATANQGSEATYESGFVIDKFPISRPNLTFSTLTVSNMSPEDSSIYLCSAQGPGANVLTFGAGSRLTVL.

V usage is TRBV5-8 and J usage is TRBJ1-5, with D tentatively TRBD1 (5 bases). The CDR3 runs to 17 residues. CDR1 SGHTS and CDR2 YDEGEE come from the germline V gene. Trimming cost V 5 bases and J 0 bases, with 18 bases left between them. The CDR3 region is CASREGAGGFSNQPQHF. The CDR3 nucleotides are TGTGCCAGCAGAGAAGGGGCGGGAGGGTTTAGCAATCAGCCCCAGCATTTT.

The CDR3 nucleotides are TGCGCCAGCGGCGGGCGAAAAACGGCGGTGGGGAGCAATGAGCAGTTCTTC. Its translation is CASGGRKTAVGSNEQFF. The chain links TRBV4-1 to TRBJ2-1; the D gene is possibly TRBD2 (5 bases). The CDR3 sequence is 17 residues long. Trimming took 8 bases from V and 6 from J, leaving 26 bases between them. Germline assignment: CDR1 MGHRA and CDR2 YSYEKL.

This clone was observed a single time. This chain uses TRBV5-1 with TRBJ1-4, with 7 bases aligning to TRBD1. Trimming removed 1 base from V and 5 bases from J; junction bases left unmatched: 5. From germline, CDR1 is SGHRS and CDR2 YFSETQ. CDR3 length: 15 amino acids. CDR3 loop: CASSLNRGENEKLFF. CDR3 sequence (DNA): TGCGCCAGCAGCTTGAACAGGGGAGAGAATGAAAAACTGTTTTTT.

The chain has TRBV19 and TRBJ1-5, with 7 bases matching TRBD1. Trimming took 6 bases from V and 2 from J; bases not matched to a gene: 4. CDR3 length: 14 residues. From germline, CDR1 is LNHDA and CDR2 SQIVND (reference sequence). Written as DNA, the CDR3 is TGTGCCAGTAGGACAGGGTTTGGCAATCAGCCCCAGCATTTT. It translates to CASRTGFGNQPQHF.

This clone was seen only once. The rearrangement uses TRBV19 and TRBJ1-2, with D hard to call. The CDR3 contains 13 residues. The germline V gene has CDR1 LNHDA and CDR2 SQIVND (reference sequence). V gave up 6 bases and J gave up 0 bases, with 8 bases separating them. CDR3 amino acids: CASRSGTNYGYTF. For the CDR3, the DNA is TGTGCCAGTAGGTCCGGGACTAACTATGGCTACACCTTC.

The chain joins TRBV28 to TRBJ2-7; 7 bases are shared with TRBD1. The ends lost 3 bases at V and 2 bases at J; junction bases unmatched: 1. Germline V gene data show CDR1 as MDHEN and CDR2 as SYDVKM. This CDR3 is built from 13 residues. The CDR3, as DNA: TGTGCCAGCAGTTTGGGGACAGCCTACGAGCAGTACTTC. Amino acids: CASSLGTAYEQYF.

The genes are TRBV11-3 and TRBJ2-2; D unresolved. CDR3 length: 16 residues. Germline CDR1 SGHNT, CDR2 YENEEA. Trimming pared 0 bases from V and 2 bases from J, leaving 10 bases between. CDR3 protein: CASSLDQYRNTGELFF. The CDR3 DNA is TGTGCCAGCAGCTTAGATCAATACAGAAACACCGGGGAGCTGTTTTTT.

The chain uses TRBV28 and TRBJ1-3; the D gene is possibly TRBD1 (6 bases). CDR3 length equals 15 residues. The V gene's germline CDR1 is MDHEN and CDR2 SYDVKM. Trimming left V 6 bases short and J 0 bases short, with 12 bases between. For the CDR3, the DNA is TGTGCCAGCAGAATACAGGGACACTCTGGAAACACCATATATTTT. Translated: CASRIQGHSGNTIYF.

The chain is built from TRBV9 and TRBJ2-1; D remains ambiguous. CDR3 length equals 14 residues. V lost 2 bases and J 3 bases, leaving 9 bases between the germline ends. From germline, CDR1 is SGDLS and CDR2 YYNGEE. For the CDR3, the DNA is TGTGCCAGCAGCGTTGCGTCCGGCTACAATGAGCAGTTCTTC. Amino acid sequence: CASSVASGYNEQFF.

CDR3 nucleotide sequence: TGTGCCAGCAGCTTGGGGACAGTGATCTATGGCTACACCTTC. It encodes CASSLGTVIYGYTF. The chain couples TRBV7-9 to TRBJ1-2, with 7 bases matching TRBD1. The CDR3 sequence is 14 residues long. The V segment lost 3 bases and the J segment 4 bases; nucleotides outside the gene matches: 5. The germline V gene encodes CDR1 SEHNR and CDR2 FQNEAQ (reference sequence).

Only a few counts were recorded for this clone. The chain is built from TRBV19 and TRBJ1-1; possibly TRBD1 for D (5 bases). Per germline, CDR1 LNHDA and CDR2 SQIVND (reference sequence). Trimming left V 4 bases short and J 0 bases short, with 9 bases between. The CDR3 covers 14 residues. CDR3 sequence (DNA): TGTGCCAGTAGTAGGGGCATTCTGAACACTGAAGCTTTCTTT. Amino acid sequence: CASSRGILNTEAFF.

The chain is built from TRBV5-1 and TRBJ2-7; 8 bases match TRBD2. V lost 1 base to trimming and J lost 0 bases; unmatched junction nucleotides: 3. The CDR3 spans 15 residues. Germline lookup yields CDR1 SGHRS and CDR2 YFSETQ. CDR3 region: CASSLLAGNSYEQYF. In DNA, the CDR3 is TGCGCCAGCAGCTTGCTAGCGGGCAACTCCTACGAGCAGTACTTC.

The chain joins TRBV7-2 to TRBJ1-1; TRBD1 is a possible D gene (6 bases). Germline-derived CDR1 and CDR2 are SGHTA and FQGNSA. This CDR3 spans 15 amino acids. V gave up 2 bases and J gave up 4 bases, with 14 bases separating them. CDR3 coding DNA: TGTGCCAGCAGCTTAAGGGGGAAGGAAGGCACTGAAGCTTTCTTT. As protein: CASSLRGKEGTEAFF.

The chain's CDR3 is CASSFSGNNEQFF. The CDR3 coding sequence is TGTGCCAGCAGCTTTTCGGGGAACAATGAGCAGTTCTTC. The genes are TRBV11-1 and TRBJ2-1, with a weak D call TRBD2 (5 bases). There are 13 residues in the CDR3. The germline V and J ends were trimmed by 3 bases and 5 bases, with 8 bases remaining between them. Germline CDR1 and CDR2: SGHAT and FQDESV (reference sequence).

This chain joins TRBV6-5 and TRBJ1-2, with D perhaps TRBD1 (5 bases). Trimming cost V 2 bases and J 7 bases, with 14 bases left between them. Germline loops: CDR1 MNHEY, CDR2 SVGAGI. The CDR3 runs to 14 residues. The CDR3 nucleotides read TGTGCCAGCAGTTACCGCGACAGAAGGGGTGGCTACACCTTC. This encodes CASSYRDRRGGYTF.

CDR3 region: CASRYYRDRYNEQFF. The CDR3 nucleotides are TGTGCCAGCAGGTATTACCGGGACAGGTACAATGAGCAGTTCTTC. This chain joins TRBV7-8 and TRBJ2-1; 8 positions match TRBD1. The CDR3 is made up of 15 amino acids. From germline, CDR1 is SGHVS and CDR2 FQNEAQ. V gave up 6 bases and J gave up 4 bases; unmatched junction bases: 8. Based on the CDR3 plus reference TRBV7-8 and TRBJ2-1, the full variable domain is GAGVSQSPRYKVAKRGQDVALRCDPISGHVSLFWYQQALGQGPEFLTYFQNEAQLDKSGLPSDRFFAERPEGSVSTLKIQRTQQEDSAVYLCASRYYRDRYNEQFFGPGTRLTVL.

Points on this clone: This sample includes further DNA sequences coding for the same CDR3. V usage is TRBV2 and J usage is TRBJ2-7; 14 bases align to TRBD2. Germline assignment: CDR1 SNHLY and CDR2 FYNNEI. J lost 9 bases, V lost 4 bases, and 5 bases had no gene match. The CDR3 has 14 amino acids. The DNA of the CDR3 is TGTGCCAGCAGTGGAAAGACTAGCGGGAGGGTGCAGTACTTC. It codes for CASSGKTSGRVQYF.

CDR3 residues: CASSPRRSSDTQYF. The CDR3 DNA reads TGTGCCAGCAGCCCCCGCCGGAGCTCGGATACGCAGTATTTT. V and J are TRBV7-3 and TRBJ2-3; D is unclear. V was clipped by 5 bases and J by 6 bases, with 15 bases between them. CDR1 is SGHTA, CDR2 FQGTGA, per germline. The CDR3 covers 14 residues. The full variable domain, with the rest looked up from reference TRBV7-3 and TRBJ2-3, is GAGVSQTPSNKVTEKGKYVELRCDPISGHTALYWYRQSLGQGPEFLIYFQGTGAADDSGLPNDRFFAVRPEGSVSTLKIQRTERGDSAVYLCASSPRRSSDTQYFGPGTRLTVL.

This clone was detected a few times. The chain joins TRBV2 to TRBJ1-4; D is uncertain. The V end was cut by 7 bases, the J end by 0 bases, with 12 bases between. This CDR3 spans 15 amino acids. CDR1 and CDR2 from the germline V gene are SNHLY and FYNNEI. Here the CDR3 reads CASIAGIATNEKLFF. Written as DNA, the CDR3 is TGTGCCAGCATAGCGGGAATAGCAACTAATGAAAAACTGTTTTTT.

V gene TRBV7-2 combines with J gene TRBJ2-5; unclear D gene. Germline CDR1 reads SGHTA; CDR2 reads FQGNSA. This CDR3 spans 15 amino acids. The V end lost 1 base, the J end lost 5 bases, and 14 bases lay between the germline ends. The CDR3 spells CASSLVLEMGETQYF. The CDR3 DNA follows: TGTGCCAGCAGCTTAGTTCTAGAGATGGGTGAGACCCAGTACTTC. The full variable domain, its missing parts supplied by reference TRBV7-2 and TRBJ2-5, is GAGVSQSPSNKVTEKGKDVELRCDPISGHTALYWYRQSLGQGLEFLIYFQGNSAPDKSGLPSDRFSAERTGGSVSTLTIQRTQQEDSAVYLCASSLVLEMGETQYFGPGTRLLVL.

The CDR3 nucleotides read TGCGCCAGCAGTTTATGGGGGAGGGCTGATCAGCCCCAGCATTTT. Protein product: CASSLWGRADQPQHF. The chain uses TRBV5-1 and TRBJ1-5, with a tentative D call TRBD1 (5 bases). V was shortened by 5 bases and J by 5 bases, with 17 bases between the two germline ends. CDR3 length: 15 residues. Per germline, CDR1 SGHRS and CDR2 YFSETQ.

The chain combines TRBV6-6 with TRBJ1-1; TRBD1 matches 9 bases. CDR3 length equals 15 residues. With 4 bases clipped from V and 7 bases from J, the junction kept 10 bases outside the gene matches. Germline CDR1 MNHNY, CDR2 SVGAGI (reference sequence). The CDR3 DNA is TGTGCCAGCAGTTCCTCAGACAGGGGGGGATTTGAAGCTTTCTTT. Protein: CASSSSDRGGFEAFF.

The J gene is TRBJ1-4, the V gene TRBV5-1, with 9 bases matching TRBD1. V lost 4 bases and J lost 6; bases outside the gene matches: 4. The length of the CDR3 is 14 residues. Germline CDR1 and CDR2: SGHRS and YFSETQ. CDR3 protein: CASSTGQGDEKLFF. DNA for the CDR3: TGCGCCAGCAGCACGGGACAGGGAGATGAAAAACTGTTTTTT.